Shown below are 18 T cell receptor beta chains from a single sample sequenced in a study of blood T cell repertoires in COVID-19. TCRdb's table, derived via immunoSEQ multiplex PCR, lists solely in-frame clones and lacks some. The top ten clones hold roughly 0.9% of a sample with around 470,000 clones, 80% to 90% of them seen once. Sequenced material: peripheral blood. These receptors were obtained from a man younger than 30 with COVID-19, enrolled during active disease.

V is TRBV3-1 (or the pseudogene TRBV3-2) and J is TRBJ1-2; TRBD1 matches at 10 bases. The V gene end was trimmed by 2 bases and the J gene end by 7 bases; junction bases not matched to a gene: 10. The length of the CDR3 is 16 residues. The germline V gene encodes CDR1 LGHDT and CDR2 YNNKEL (reference sequence). CDR3 DNA sequence: TGTGCCAGCAGCCAACAAGGACAGGGGGAAATTATTGGCTACACCTTC. It translates to CASSQQGQGEIIGYTF.

The V gene is TRBV5-1, the J gene TRBJ2-7, with D perhaps matching TRBD1 (6 bases). V lost 4 bases and J lost 0, with 11 bases in between. Germline loops: CDR1 SGHRS, CDR2 YFSETQ. CDR3 length: 14 residues. CDR3 nucleotides: TGCGCCAGCAGCCCCGGGACACTCTCCTACGAGCAGTACTTC. Translated, it gives CASSPGTLSYEQYF.

This clone showed up just once. The chain joins TRBV12-3 or TRBV12-4 to TRBJ1-1; weak D call: TRBD1 (6 bases). The CDR3 sequence is 12 residues long. V lost 8 bases to trimming and J lost 4 bases, with 11 bases between them. The CDR3 DNA sequence: TGTGCCAGCCGGGACATCCCCACTGAAGCTTTCTTT. Its translation: CASRDIPTEAFF.

This sequence joins TRBV11-3 and TRBJ1-1; D remains unclear. Between the trimmed V and J ends, which lost 1 base and 1 base, there was a span of 13 bases. The CDR3 runs 16 residues. The germline V gene has CDR1 SGHNT and CDR2 YENEEA. This CDR3 reads CASSLGGRVGNTEAFF. In DNA form, the CDR3 reads TGTGCCAGCAGCTTAGGCGGGAGGGTTGGGAACACTGAAGCTTTCTTT.

In its sample, this clone was seen once. Here the CDR3 reads CASSSRTGLTDTQYF. Here the CDR3 DNA reads TGTGCCAGCAGTTCACGGACAGGGCTCACAGATACGCAGTATTTT. This chain uses TRBV27 with TRBJ2-3; TRBD1 agrees at 8 bases. Germline CDR1 is MNHEY and CDR2 is SMNVEV (reference sequence). The J segment lost 2 bases and the V segment lost 4 bases, leaving 5 bases of the junction unmatched. This CDR3 has 15 residues.

The sample holds one count of this clone. The rearrangement joins TRBV2 to TRBJ1-5; D gene unclear. The germline V gene encodes CDR1 SNHLY and CDR2 FYNNEI. The CDR3 is 14 amino acids. V was clipped by 3 bases and J by 0 bases, with 6 bases between them. The CDR3 nucleotides are TGTGCCAGCAGTGACAACTATAGCAATCAGCCCCAGCATTTT. Its protein product is CASSDNYSNQPQHF.

The chain links TRBV7-6 to TRBJ2-1, with TRBD2 identical over 10 bases. CDR1 is SGHVS and CDR2 is FNYEAQ in the germline V gene. There are 18 residues in the CDR3. V gave up 1 base and J gave up 2 bases; unmatched junction bases: 8. For the CDR3, the DNA is TGTGCCAGCAGCTTAGGCCTAGCGGGAGAGGGCCCCTACAATGAGCAGTTCTTC. Translation: CASSLGLAGEGPYNEQFF.

The chain links TRBV11-2 to TRBJ1-2, with D possibly being TRBD1 (5 bases). The CDR3 is made up of 15 amino acids. Trimming cost V 0 bases and J 8 bases, with 16 bases left between them. CDR1 is SGHAT, CDR2 FQNNGV, per germline. The CDR3 bases are TGTGCCAGCAGCTTAGAATATATAGGGGCACGGGGCTACACCTTC. This sequence encodes CASSLEYIGARGYTF.

The V call is TRBV19, the J call TRBJ2-3, with 7 bases identical to TRBD2. V shed 4 bases and J 5 bases; nucleotides not matched to a gene: 15. From germline, CDR1 is LNHDA and CDR2 SQIVND (reference sequence). The CDR3 runs to 17 residues. As DNA, the CDR3 is TGTGCCAGTAGTACCTGGGTATTGGCGGGAGCGAAAGATACGCAGTATTTT. This encodes CASSTWVLAGAKDTQYF. The whole variable domain, filled in from reference TRBV19 and TRBJ2-3, reads DGGITQSPKYLFRKEGQNVTLSCEQNLNHDAMYWYRQDPGQGLRLIYYSQIVNDFQKGDIAEGYSVSREKKESFPLTVTSAQKNPTAFYLCASSTWVLAGAKDTQYFGPGTRLTVL.

This chain links TRBV5-6 with TRBJ2-1; 8 bases line up with TRBD2. Looked up from germline, CDR1 is SGHDT and CDR2 is YYEEEE. With 3 bases clipped from V and 6 bases from J, the junction kept 14 bases outside the gene matches. This CDR3 has 17 residues. The CDR3 loop is CASSYTSSGTRPNEQFF. The CDR3 DNA sequence: TGTGCCAGCAGCTACACTAGCTCCGGGACTAGACCCAATGAGCAGTTCTTC.

This clone showed up just once. J is TRBJ2-3 and V is TRBV19; 11 positions agree with TRBD2. This CDR3 is built from 14 residues. V was clipped by 7 bases and J by 4 bases; unmatched bases: 4. The germline gives CDR1 LNHDA, CDR2 SQIVND (reference sequence). CDR3 protein: CASTSGRLADTQYF. The CDR3 DNA reads TGTGCCAGTACTAGCGGGAGGTTGGCAGATACGCAGTATTTT.

The chain couples TRBV11-2 to TRBJ2-3; 9 bases line up with TRBD2. The length of the CDR3 is 16 residues. Per germline, CDR1 SGHAT and CDR2 FQNNGV. Unmatched junction bases numbered 6, after V lost 5 bases and J lost 0 bases. The CDR3 DNA reads TGTGCCAGCAGCCTTGGACTAGCGACCAGCACAGATACGCAGTATTTT. This sequence encodes CASSLGLATSTDTQYF. Supplemented by reference TRBV11-2 and TRBJ2-3, the full variable domain reads EAGVAQSPRYKIIEKRQSVAFWCNPISGHATLYWYQQILGQGPKLLIQFQNNGVVDDSQLPKDRFSAERLKGVDSTLKIQPAKLEDSAVYLCASSLGLATSTDTQYFGPGTRLTVL.

The genes are TRBV7-9 and TRBJ1-2; TRBD1 might be the D (5 bases). The ends were cut back, 2 bases at V and 5 bases at J, with 21 bases in the middle. CDR3 size: 17 residues. The V gene's germline CDR1 is SEHNR and CDR2 FQNEAQ (reference sequence). The CDR3 is CASSLHGGVLSNYGYTF. CDR3 bases: TGTGCCAGCAGCTTACACGGAGGGGTACTTTCCAATTATGGCTACACCTTC. The full variable domain, rest sourced from reference TRBV7-9 and TRBJ1-2, is DTGVSQNPRHKITKRGQNVTFRCDPISEHNRLYWYRQTLGQGPEFLTYFQNEAQLEKSRLLSDRFSAERPKGSFSTLEIQRTEQGDSAMYLCASSLHGGVLSNYGYTFGSGTRLTVV.

The chain has TRBV7-9 and TRBJ1-2; D remains unclear. Trimming shortened V by 1 base and J by 3 bases, and 9 bases separated the two germline ends. The CDR3 length is 14 residues. The V gene's germline CDR1 is SEHNR and CDR2 FQNEAQ (reference sequence). Here the CDR3 reads CASSLDNGDYGYTF. The DNA of the CDR3 is TGTGCCAGCAGCTTAGATAACGGGGACTATGGCTACACCTTC.

A single count supports this clone. This chain links TRBV11-3 with TRBJ2-5, with D possibly TRBD2 on 5 matching bases. Trimming cost V 3 bases and J 5 bases, with 10 bases left between them. This CDR3 is built from 13 residues. The germline gives CDR1 SGHNT, CDR2 YENEEA. CDR3 DNA: TGTGCCAGCAGCTTGGGAGAGGTGGAGACCCAGTACTTC. Amino acid sequence: CASSLGEVETQYF.

The chain is built from TRBV12-2 and TRBJ1-2; the table gives TRBD1 as D, unverified against the DNA. TRBV12-2 is designated a pseudogene. The CDR3 is 16 residues long. The CDR3 DNA follows: TGTGCAAGTCGCTTAGGGGGCGCCGACACCCCTCGATTGTACACCTTC. This codes for CASRLGGADTPRLYTF.

The sample holds a few counts of this clone. The genes are TRBV3-1 (or the pseudogene TRBV3-2) and TRBJ1-2; TRBD1 matches at 7 bases. Germline assignment: CDR1 LGHDT and CDR2 YNNKEL (reference sequence). CDR3 size: 18 residues. V lost 4 bases and J lost 1; bases outside the gene matches: 15. The CDR3 is CASSLTPGGGYGNYGYTF. Here the CDR3 DNA reads TGTGCCAGCAGCCTTACCCCAGGGGGTGGGTATGGTAACTATGGCTACACCTTC.

This clone occurred once. The chain uses TRBV12-3 or TRBV12-4 and TRBJ1-1, with 7 nucleotides matching TRBD1. V shed 3 bases and J 13 bases; nucleotides not matched to a gene: 8. The CDR3 spans 12 residues. The CDR3 here is CASSFHRGGLFF. Here the CDR3 DNA reads TGTGCCAGCAGTTTTCACAGGGGTGGTCTTTTCTTT.